These T cell receptor beta chains were read from a single sample in a study of regulatory T cells in long-lasting Graves disease. TCRdb reprocessed the multiplex PCR reads with MiXCR, giving one entry per CDR3 protein. This table holds about 310,000 distinct CDR3 sequences, 20% to 25% found once. This material consisted of peripheral blood mononuclear cells (PBMCs), taken when the disease was refractory, from a patient treated with antithyroid drugs. The receptor source for this set is a female donor with Graves disease. Both conserved end residues are trimmed from each CDR3.

>TRBJ2-5|TRBV19
ASSTGGRRGIQETQY
>TRBJ2-1|TRBV12-3/TRBV12-4
ASSHRLAGSLNEQF
>TRBJ2-5|TRBV28
ASSFLGQNIRY
>TRBJ2-7|TRBV10-3
AISGGTSYEQY
>TRBJ2-7|TRBV5-5
ASSLVFGLVGLEQY
>TRBJ2-2|TRBV5-5
ASSFANLGNTGELF
>TRBJ1-2|TRBV12-3/TRBV12-4
ASLLGQSYGYT
>TRBJ1-3|TRBV6-5
ASSSDGLSGNTIY
>TRBJ2-7|TRBV19
ASSPTGSSYEQY
>TRBJ2-2|TRBV2
ASSGLAGGYAGELF
>TRBJ1-2|TRBV9
ASSVGTNYGYT
>TRBJ1-1|TRBV3-1
ASSQDRQGSTEAF
>TRBJ2-7|TRBV30
AWMDTRGQY
>TRBJ1-2|TRBV12-3/TRBV12-4
ASSFGGYGYT
>TRBJ1-1|TRBV9
ASSVVEFGNTEAF
>TRBJ1-1|TRBV6-1
ASSLGGEYDTEAF
>TRBJ1-5|TRBV28
ASSPHRDKANQPQH
>TRBJ2-7|TRBV6-1
ASSPLPGQGAREQY
>TRBJ2-5|TRBV5-1
ASSPGGLAGQETQY
>TRBJ1-1|TRBV7-2
ASSLGKLNTEAF
>TRBJ2-5|TRBV12-3/TRBV12-4
ASSLFRPKETQY
>TRBJ1-1|TRBV25-1
ASSALRQGASPEAF
>TRBJ1-5|TRBV11-3
ASSLSRGSGHYSNQPQH
>TRBJ2-2|TRBV27
ASSFVTGELF
>TRBJ1-2|TRBV29-1
SVNAGDGYGYT
>TRBJ1-3|TRBV19
ASSIPRSGYTIY